This T cell receptor beta chain was identified during a study of blood T cell repertoires in COVID-19. This clone has more than one count but fewer than ten. With 8 bases clipped from V and 5 bases from J, the junction kept 9 bases outside the gene matches. Looked up from germline, CDR1 is MNHEY and CDR2 is SMNVEV (reference sequence). This CDR3 has 15 amino acids. Libraries were prepared by immunoSEQ multiplex PCR; TCRdb keeps only in-frame clonotypes and omits some of them. The sample records about 110,000 clones, 70% to 80% being singletons. This TCR came from a woman aged 60-75 years with acute or convalescent COVID-19. The specimen sequenced was peripheral blood. V gene TRBV27 combines with J gene TRBJ2-5; TRBD1 matches 12 bases. The DNA of the CDR3 is TGTGCCAGCGCACCCGGGACAGGGGGCGCGGAGACCCAGTACTTC. It codes for CASAPGTGGAETQYF.